What follows are 23 T cell receptor beta chains derived from one specimen sequenced in a study of T cell responses to AZD1222 COVID-19 vaccine. Repertoires were generated with immunoSEQ multiplex PCR, while TCRdb's copy carries only in-frame clones and drops some. The repertoire consists of 150,000 to 200,000 clones, with approximately 90% occurring once and the leading ten covering 25% to 30%. The source material was peripheral blood, sampled 28 days after the second AZD1222 dose. Receptors originate from an adult who received the AZD1222 COVID-19 vaccine.

V usage is TRBV7-2 and J usage is TRBJ2-7, with D hard to call. V lost 3 bases to trimming and J lost 3 bases, with 9 bases between them. Germline V lookup: CDR1 SGHTA, CDR2 FQGNSA. The CDR3 runs 13 residues. For the CDR3, the DNA is TGTGCCAGCAGCTTCAACAGTTTCTACGAGCAGTACTTC. Translation gives CASSFNSFYEQYF.

The rearrangement uses TRBV5-4 and TRBJ2-1; no firm D call. Germline V CDR1 and CDR2: SGHNT, YYREEE (reference sequence). The length of the CDR3 is 14 residues. Trimming stripped 0 bases from V and 6 bases from J, with 10 bases between. Here the CDR3 DNA reads TGTGCCAGCAGCTTGGACGACCGCGGCAATGAGCAGTTCTTC. This sequence encodes CASSLDDRGNEQFF.

The V gene is TRBV2, the J gene TRBJ2-7, with D tentatively TRBD1 or TRBD2 (5 bases each). Germline CDR1 reads SNHLY; CDR2 reads FYNNEI. This CDR3 is built from 14 residues. V lost 5 bases, J lost 7 bases, and 18 bases lay in between. The chain's CDR3 is CASSSGTPTREQYF. The CDR3 DNA reads TGTGCCAGCAGTTCCGGGACCCCGACGAGGGAGCAGTACTTC.

This chain links TRBV12-3 or TRBV12-4 with TRBJ2-7, with TRBD2 as a possible D gene (5 bases). The CDR3 spans 13 residues. V lost 7 bases, J lost 3 bases, and 13 bases lay in between. The CDR3 here is CASTDSLIYEQYF. The CDR3 DNA sequence: TGTGCCAGCACGGACTCTCTCATCTACGAGCAGTACTTC.

The sample holds many counts of this clone. The V call is TRBV6-2 or TRBV6-3, the J call TRBJ1-1; D is unresolved. The V gene's germline CDR1 is MNHEY and CDR2 SVGEGT. The V end was cut by 2 bases, the J end by 3 bases, with 10 bases between. The CDR3 is 14 amino acids. The chain's CDR3 is CASSYRSLHTEAFF. The CDR3 DNA follows: TGTGCCAGCAGTTACAGGTCGCTCCACACTGAAGCTTTCTTT.

The CDR3 protein is CASSYPQRPTNEKLFF. DNA of the CDR3: TGTGCCAGCAGTTACCCTCAACGACCAACTAATGAAAAACTGTTTTTT. The chain links TRBV6-6 to TRBJ1-4, with D unresolved. V lost 2 bases and J lost 0, with 10 bases in between. The CDR3 length is 16 residues. Germline loops: CDR1 MNHNY, CDR2 SVGAGI (reference sequence).

V is TRBV6-5 and J is TRBJ2-3; D gene unclear. The CDR3 contains 15 residues. Germline lookup yields CDR1 MNHEY and CDR2 SVGAGI. The V gene lost 0 bases and the J gene lost 0 bases, with 7 bases spanning the gap. The CDR3 sequence is CASSYSKPSTDTQYF. Written as DNA, the CDR3 is TGTGCCAGCAGTTACTCGAAACCAAGCACAGATACGCAGTATTTT.

CDR3 sequence: CASSRATGGADYGYTF. The CDR3 DNA reads as TGCGCCAGCAGCCGCGCGACAGGGGGCGCGGACTATGGCTACACCTTC. J is TRBJ1-2 and V is TRBV4-1; 10 nucleotides align to TRBD1. CDR3 length: 16 residues. CDR1 is MGHRA and CDR2 is YSYEKL in the germline V gene. J was trimmed by 3 bases and V by 4 bases; bases with no gene match: 8.

A single count supports this clone. V and J are TRBV19 and TRBJ1-6, with D possibly TRBD1 on 5 matching bases. V was pared by 6 bases and J by 6 bases, with 12 bases between. The CDR3 has 14 amino acids. Germline CDR1 reads LNHDA; CDR2 reads SQIVND (reference sequence). In DNA form, the CDR3 reads TGTGCCAGTAGCCCGCGGGGGGGTAATTCACCCCTCCACTTT. Protein sequence: CASSPRGGNSPLHF.

This clone was observed a single time. The V gene is TRBV6-1, the J gene TRBJ2-3; D may be TRBD2 (6 bases). The CDR3 runs 13 residues. Trimming removed 5 bases at V and 1 base at J, with 7 bases between. Germline loops: CDR1 MNHNS, CDR2 SASEGT. CDR3 DNA: TGTGCCAGCAGTTTAGCGGGCACAGATACGCAGTATTTT. It specifies CASSLAGTDTQYF.

The V and J genes are TRBV28 and TRBJ1-4; D is unresolved. The CDR3 has 14 amino acids. Looked up from germline, CDR1 is MDHEN and CDR2 is SYDVKM. The germline V and J ends were trimmed by 9 bases and 4 bases, with 15 bases remaining between them. CDR3 nucleotide sequence: TGTGCCAGTCGACCCCGGAGCCTTAATGAAAAACTGTTTTTT. Translation: CASRPRSLNEKLFF.

This clone was picked up one time. The rearrangement uses TRBV30 and TRBJ2-7; 8 bases fit TRBD2. Looked up from germline, CDR1 is GTSNPN and CDR2 is SVGIG (reference sequence). CDR3 length equals 14 residues. The junction had 3 bases not matched to a gene; V was cut back by 2 bases and J by 0 bases. CDR3 sequence (DNA): TGTGCCTGGAGTCGGGGGGGGACCTCCTACGAGCAGTACTTC. This translates into CAWSRGGTSYEQYF.

The V call is TRBV5-1, the J call TRBJ2-5; 9 positions match TRBD2. V gave up 4 bases and J gave up 5 bases; unmatched junction bases: 9. This CDR3 has 15 residues. Germline V gene lookup returns CDR1 SGHRS and CDR2 YFSETQ. The CDR3 DNA reads as TGCGCCAGCAGCCCCGGGACTAGCACTGGGGAGACCCAGTACTTC. Protein product: CASSPGTSTGETQYF.

The CDR3 protein is CATSDSPGRGFGYTF. As DNA, the CDR3 is TGTGCCACCAGTGATAGCCCGGGTAGGGGCTTTGGCTACACCTTC. This chain joins TRBV24-1 and TRBJ1-2, with a weak D call TRBD1 (5 bases). Trimming shortened V by 3 bases and J by 7 bases, and 17 bases separated the two germline ends. The CDR3 covers 15 residues. Germline V gives CDR1 KGHDR, CDR2 SFDVKD.

This chain connects TRBV7-2 to TRBJ2-1; D is possibly TRBD1 (6 bases). Trimming cost V 10 bases and J 7 bases, with 17 bases left between them. CDR1 and CDR2 (germline): SGHTA, FQGNSA. This CDR3 is built from 13 residues. The CDR3 is CATSPVQGNEQFF. The DNA for the CDR3 is TGTGCCACCTCACCTGTCCAGGGGAATGAGCAGTTCTTC.

Here the CDR3 DNA reads TGTGCCAGCAGTCCGCCAGGGCCGACTGAAGCTTTCTTT. This encodes CASSPPGPTEAFF. J is TRBJ1-1 and V is TRBV7-9; D is perhaps TRBD1 (5 bases). V dropped 6 bases and J dropped 5 bases, with 13 bases sitting between them. The CDR3 is 13 residues long. Germline V gene sequence: CDR1 SEHNR, CDR2 FQNEAQ (reference sequence).

This clone was detected a few times. The genes are TRBV28 and TRBJ1-2; D gene ambiguous. The CDR3 is 13 residues long. Germline V lookup: CDR1 MDHEN, CDR2 SYDVKM. Trimming cost V 2 bases and J 3 bases, with 7 bases left between them. In nucleotides, the CDR3 is TGTGCCAGCAGTTTACAGATTCACTATGGCTACACCTTC. Amino acids: CASSLQIHYGYTF.

The chain joins TRBV7-3 to TRBJ2-1, with D possibly TRBD2 on 7 matching bases. The germline V gene encodes CDR1 SGHTA and CDR2 FQGTGA. The CDR3 runs 18 residues. V gave up 5 bases and J gave up 0 bases, with 20 bases separating them. The CDR3 bases are TGTGCCAGCAGCCCCCTCCCGGGGGGCCTTAGCTCCTACAATGAGCAGTTCTTC. It encodes CASSPLPGGLSSYNEQFF.

The chain links TRBV6-6 to TRBJ1-5, with a tentative D call TRBD1 (6 bases). Germline V gene sequence: CDR1 MNHNY, CDR2 SVGAGI (reference sequence). This CDR3 region has 16 residues. V lost 2 bases, J lost 0 bases, and 11 bases lay in between. The CDR3 DNA follows: TGTGCCAGCAGTTACGGCCCGGACAGTAGCAATCAGCCCCAGCATTTT. It yields the protein CASSYGPDSSNQPQHF.

The J gene is TRBJ1-4, the V gene TRBV28; D is perhaps TRBD1 (6 bases). Per the germline V gene, CDR1 is MDHEN and CDR2 is SYDVKM. Trimming removed 3 bases at V and 8 bases at J, with 10 bases between. The CDR3 runs to 13 residues. This CDR3 is CASSFRGWEKLFF. Here the CDR3 DNA reads TGTGCCAGCAGTTTCAGGGGTTGGGAAAAACTGTTTTTT.

J is TRBJ2-1 and V is TRBV24-1; TRBD1 is a possible D gene (5 bases). V lost 4 bases, J lost 15 bases, and 15 bases lay in between. This CDR3 has 12 residues. The V gene's germline CDR1 is KGHDR and CDR2 SFDVKD. The CDR3 sequence: CATSDPDSPRFF. In DNA, the CDR3 is TGTGCCACCAGTGACCCTGACAGCCCGAGGTTCTTC.

This chain joins TRBV7-2 and TRBJ2-3, with 11 bases aligning to TRBD2. Germline CDR1 reads SGHTA; CDR2 reads FQGNSA. V lost 5 bases, J lost 4 bases, and 8 bases stayed unmatched. The CDR3 is 16 amino acids. The CDR3 sequence: CASSPRTSGRPDTQYF. CDR3 sequence (DNA): TGTGCCAGCAGCCCCCGAACTAGCGGGAGACCAGATACGCAGTATTTT.

The chain joins TRBV7-8 to TRBJ2-1; D might be TRBD1 or TRBD2, each matching 5 bases. Germline V CDR1 and CDR2: SGHVS, FQNEAQ. Trimming removed 2 bases from V and 9 bases from J, with 14 bases in between. The CDR3 is 14 amino acids. CDR3 sequence (DNA): TGTGCCAGCAGCTTATCGAACTCGGGGCCTGAGCAGTTCTTC. Translation: CASSLSNSGPEQFF.